This TCR beta chain comes out of a study of blood T cell repertoires in COVID-19. Overall study context: In each case, the material was cDNA or gDNA derived from T cells, B-cell-depleted T cells, or PBMCs.

Only in-frame clones appear in the TCRdb table, and some are missing; sequencing was by immunoSEQ multiplex PCR. The sample carries around 290,000 clones, about 89% recorded once. The length of the CDR3 is 14 residues. Germline-derived CDR1 and CDR2 are SNHLY and FYNNEI. After removal of 10 bases from V and 6 bases from J, the junction contained 9 bases not matched to a gene. The chain links TRBV2 to TRBJ1-5; 10 bases map to TRBD1. This TCR was sampled from a man aged 40-50 years with acute or convalescent COVID-19. The sequencing input was peripheral blood. The DNA of the CDR3 is TGTGCCACCTCACAGACAGGGGGCATTCAGCCCCAGCATTTT. Protein sequence: CATSQTGGIQPQHF.